A single sample gave rise to the 5 T cell receptor beta chains below, sequenced in a study of T cell responses to AZD1222 COVID-19 vaccine. Profiled with immunoSEQ multiplex PCR; TCRdb holds only in-frame clones, not every one. This table holds about 90,000 clones, about 90% found once. The sequences come from peripheral blood, collected on day 0 of MenACWY control vaccination. Receptor source: an adult in good health.

The rearrangement uses TRBV6-5 and TRBJ2-3, with 9 positions matching TRBD1. V was pared by 6 bases and J by 3 bases, with 4 bases of the junction left unmatched. The germline gives CDR1 MNHEY, CDR2 SVGAGI. The CDR3 has 14 residues. In DNA form, the CDR3 reads TGTGCCAGCAGCTTGGACAGGGGAACAGATACGCAGTATTTT. Translation: CASSLDRGTDTQYF.

This clone appeared a single time. CDR3 protein: CASSRAGSSYNEQFF. In DNA form, the CDR3 reads TGTGCCAGCAGCCGGGCTGGGAGCTCCTACAATGAGCAGTTCTTC. This chain links TRBV9 with TRBJ2-1, with D tentatively TRBD2 (5 bases). Germline assignment: CDR1 SGDLS and CDR2 YYNGEE. This CDR3 has 15 residues. The V end lost 4 bases, the J end lost 0 bases, and 11 bases lay between the germline ends.

The chain uses TRBV25-1 and TRBJ1-2; a possible D gene is TRBD1 (6 bases). Trimming removed 7 bases from V and 8 bases from J, with 17 bases in between. This CDR3 region has 13 residues. Germline CDR1 MGHDK, CDR2 SYGVNS. DNA for the CDR3: TGTGCCAGCACCCCGGGCGCGGGGGCCGGCTACACCTTC. This encodes CASTPGAGAGYTF.

The chain combines TRBV15 with TRBJ1-1; D gene ambiguous. Trimming cost V 6 bases and J 0 bases, with 8 bases left between them. CDR1 is LNHNV, CDR2 YYDKDF, per germline (reference sequence). The CDR3 covers 13 residues. Written as DNA, the CDR3 is TGTGCCACCAGGGCACACATGAACACTGAAGCTTTCTTT. Residues: CATRAHMNTEAFF.

This clone was observed once. The rearrangement links TRBV19 to TRBJ1-1; no reliable D call. Germline V CDR1 and CDR2: LNHDA, SQIVND (reference sequence). V lost 5 bases to trimming and J lost 4 bases, with 17 bases between them. The CDR3 sequence is 15 residues long. This CDR3 reads CASSVSGGEITEAFF. CDR3 nucleotides: TGTGCCAGTAGTGTTTCAGGAGGAGAAATCACTGAAGCTTTCTTT.